A single sample is the source of the 3 T cell receptor beta chains below, sequenced in a study of identical twins. MiXCR, applied by TCRdb to the 5' RACE reads, yields one record per CDR3 protein. The table has about 570,000 distinct CDR3 sequences, nearly 10% seen once. This sample also appeared in a second study, on yellow fever vaccine responses in identical twins.

Material for sequencing was PBMCs. The receptors were gathered from a woman between 18 and 29 years old in good health.

This clonotype has only a few counts. V is TRBV6-4 and J is TRBJ2-2; D may correspond to TRBD1 or TRBD2 (6 bases each). Germline-derived CDR1 and CDR2 are MRHNA and SNTAGT. The CDR3 has 16 amino acids. V dropped 7 bases and J dropped 0 bases, with 15 bases sitting between them. The CDR3, as DNA: TGTGCCAGCACCCCAGTGGGGGGCGCGAACACCGGGGAGCTGTTTTTT. Protein: CASTPVGGANTGELFF.

The rearrangement joins TRBV9 to TRBJ2-7; unclear D gene. Germline V lookup: CDR1 SGDLS, CDR2 YYNGEE. The V and J ends lost 3 bases and 6 bases respectively, with 16 bases between them. The CDR3 loop spans 14 amino acids. CDR3 bases: TGTGCCAGCAGCGCCGTTCTTCAGTGGGGCGAGCAGTACTTC. The encoded protein is CASSAVLQWGEQYF.

This clonotype was counted a few times. The CDR3 nucleotides read TGTGCCAGCTCGAGGGGGCTAGCGGGCCAGGATACGCAGTATTTT. Its translation is CASSRGLAGQDTQYF. The chain recombines TRBV7-2 with TRBJ2-3, with D perhaps matching TRBD2 (8 bases). The germline CDR1 and CDR2 sequences are SGHTA and FQGNSA. V dropped 8 bases and J dropped 6 bases, with 21 bases sitting between them. The CDR3 is made up of 15 amino acids.